This entry features one T cell receptor (beta chain) sequence. This clonotype was found many times. Its binding antigen is unknown. No much larger clone is present one base from it, and per-base qualities are unavailable. The data originate from a study of regulatory T cells in long-lasting Graves disease (dated by TCRdb to about 2021). Notes on the research overall: Antithyroid drugs had been taken for less than 3 months by newly diagnosed Graves' disease patients. A total of roughly 33 samples underwent TCR sequencing: about 13 from persistent and about 20 from newly diagnosed Graves' disease patients. Patients with persistent Graves' disease were compared with patients with newly diagnosed Graves' disease using TCR sequencing and RNA sequencing of peripheral blood. The study took place in China and was registered as a clinical trial.

What this sample's time point label stands for: newly diagnosed GD, antithyroid drugs for less than 3 months. For both TCR sequencing and RNA sequencing, RNA was extracted from PBMCs in TRIzol. Graves' disease was diagnosed according to American Thyroid Association guidelines. Patients for the study were recruited at an endocrinology department in Xi'an, China. Each patient gave approximately 8.8 milliliters of peripheral blood, collected in an EDTA anticoagulant tube. Ficoll Paque Plus density gradient separation was used to isolate PBMCs, and no further T cell sorting was done. An Agilent 2100 Bioanalyzer and agarose gel were used to check RNA quality, while a NanoDrop 2000 measured RNA concentration. On the study overall, not on this receptor specifically: Only the TCR beta chain was sequenced and analyzed. Peripheral blood alone was examined, since thyroid tissue, which constituted the primary lesion, could not be accessed. Compared with newly diagnosed patients, patients with persistent Graves' disease had lower TCR Shannon entropy and fewer highly expanded clones, which suggests clonal expansion. The small sample size was acknowledged by the authors as a limitation that may reduce accuracy. More public clonotypes were shared among persistent patients (under 3,000) than among newly diagnosed patients (more than 900).

Libraries were made using multiplex PCR. The data were produced on an Illumina HiSeq 4000. CDR3 regions were amplified by Arm-PCR with iRepertoire HTBI primers to construct TCR beta libraries. PCR products were gel purified before sequencing. In the paper's pipeline: Gene usage analysis of CDR3 amino acid clonotypes used the 50 to 70 TRBV and approximately 13 TRBJ segments found across samples. COPE and FqMerger were used to merge filtered high-quality paired reads into contigs. BLAST was used to align contigs to IMGT TRBV, TRBD and TRBJ reference genes, with CDR3 defined following IMGT. Any clonotype with a frequency above 0.1% was counted as a highly expanded clone. Shannon entropy was used to measure repertoire diversity, and the Gini coefficient was used to measure V-J evenness. Clonotypes shared by more than one individual were considered public. TCRdb ran its own pipeline on the public reads, namely fastp trimming at Q25 and MiXCR clone calling, and kept in-frame beta chains. Each entry merges the rows of one CDR3 protein and shows their most common DNA and genes. TCRdb, not the original authors, processed these V and J calls. The sample table records a few hundred thousand distinct CDR3 sequences; 20% to 25% of these occur just once. About 14% of the sample rests with the top ten.

The sequence derives from a female donor with Graves disease. The sample here was peripheral blood mononuclear cells (PBMCs), taken at new diagnosis, from a patient treated with antithyroid drugs.

Here the CDR3 is given as CASSYLGQGSGDTEAFF. Here is the DNA: TGTGCCAGCAGTTACCTGGGCCAGGGGTCAGGGGACACTGAAGCTTTCTTT. The sequence links TRBV6-5 to TRBJ1-1, with a weak D call of TRBD1 (6 bases match). V and J are truncated by 2 bases and 3 bases respectively, leaving an intervening sequence of 19 bases. The CDR3 goes from the cysteine to the phenylalanine over 17 residues. Of the read, only the CDR3 DNA is kept; its 51 bases are in frame from base 1. The germline V gene sets CDR1 to MNHEY and CDR2 to SVGAGI.